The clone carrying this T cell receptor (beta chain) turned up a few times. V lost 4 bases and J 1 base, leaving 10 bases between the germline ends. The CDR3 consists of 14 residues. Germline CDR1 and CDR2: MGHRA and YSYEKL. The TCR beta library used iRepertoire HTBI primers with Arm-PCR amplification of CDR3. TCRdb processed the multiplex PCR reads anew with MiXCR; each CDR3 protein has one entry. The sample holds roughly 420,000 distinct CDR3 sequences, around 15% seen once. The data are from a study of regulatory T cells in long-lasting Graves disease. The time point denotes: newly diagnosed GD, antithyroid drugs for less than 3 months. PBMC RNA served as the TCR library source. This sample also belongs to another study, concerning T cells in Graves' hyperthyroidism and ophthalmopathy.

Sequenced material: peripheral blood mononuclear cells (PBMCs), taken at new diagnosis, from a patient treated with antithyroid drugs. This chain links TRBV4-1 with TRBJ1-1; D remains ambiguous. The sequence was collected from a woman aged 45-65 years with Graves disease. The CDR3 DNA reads TGCGCCAGCAGCCTCGTCGACTCGAACACTGAAGCTTTCTTT. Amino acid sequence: CASSLVDSNTEAFF.